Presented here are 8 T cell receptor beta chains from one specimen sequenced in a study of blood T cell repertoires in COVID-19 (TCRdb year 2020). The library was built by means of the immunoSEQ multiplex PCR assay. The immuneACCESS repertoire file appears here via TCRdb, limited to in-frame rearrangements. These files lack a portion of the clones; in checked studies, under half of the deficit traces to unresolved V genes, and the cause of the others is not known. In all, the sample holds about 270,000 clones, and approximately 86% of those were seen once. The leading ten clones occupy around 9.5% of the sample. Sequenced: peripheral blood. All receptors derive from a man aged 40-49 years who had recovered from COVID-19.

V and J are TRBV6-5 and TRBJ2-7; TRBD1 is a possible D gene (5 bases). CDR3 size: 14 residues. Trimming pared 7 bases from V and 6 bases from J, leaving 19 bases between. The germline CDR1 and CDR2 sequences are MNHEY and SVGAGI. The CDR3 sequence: CASMGLRGTSEQYF. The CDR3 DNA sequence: TGTGCCAGCATGGGCCTAAGGGGTACGTCCGAGCAGTACTTC.

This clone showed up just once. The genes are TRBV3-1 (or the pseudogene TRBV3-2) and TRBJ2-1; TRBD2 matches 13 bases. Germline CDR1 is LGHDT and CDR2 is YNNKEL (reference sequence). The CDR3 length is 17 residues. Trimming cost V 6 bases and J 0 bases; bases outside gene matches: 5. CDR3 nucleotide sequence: TGTGCCAGCAGACGTACTAGCGGGGGGGCCTCCTACAATGAGCAGTTCTTC. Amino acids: CASRRTSGGASYNEQFF.

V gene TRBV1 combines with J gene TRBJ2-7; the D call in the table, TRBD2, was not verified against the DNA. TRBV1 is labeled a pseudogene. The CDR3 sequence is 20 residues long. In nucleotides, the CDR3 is TGCACCAGCAGCCAAGATCTTGTGGGACTAGCGGAGTGGAGGGGACGAGTGCAGTACTTC. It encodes CTSSQDLVGLAEWRGRVQYF.

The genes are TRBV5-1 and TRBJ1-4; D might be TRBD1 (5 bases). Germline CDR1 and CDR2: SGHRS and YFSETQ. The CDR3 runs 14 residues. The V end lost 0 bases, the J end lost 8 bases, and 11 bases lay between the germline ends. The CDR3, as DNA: TGCGCCAGCAGCTTGGATCCTGGGGGGGAAAAACTGTTTTTT. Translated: CASSLDPGGEKLFF.

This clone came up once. Here the CDR3 reads CASSGLPSSYNSPLHF. The CDR3 bases are TGTGCCAGCAGTGGACTCCCGAGCTCCTATAATTCACCCCTCCACTTT. The J gene is TRBJ1-6, the V gene TRBV6-2 or TRBV6-3; D is unresolved. This CDR3 has 16 amino acids. V lost 5 bases and J 0 bases, leaving 11 bases between the germline ends. Germline CDR1 MNHEY, CDR2 SVGEGT.

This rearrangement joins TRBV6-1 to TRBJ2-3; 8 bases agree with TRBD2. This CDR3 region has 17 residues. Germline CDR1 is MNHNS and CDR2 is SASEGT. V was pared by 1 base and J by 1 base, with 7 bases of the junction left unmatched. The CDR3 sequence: CASSEVGSGTRTDTQYF. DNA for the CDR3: TGTGCCAGCAGTGAAGTTGGTAGCGGGACCCGCACAGATACGCAGTATTTT.

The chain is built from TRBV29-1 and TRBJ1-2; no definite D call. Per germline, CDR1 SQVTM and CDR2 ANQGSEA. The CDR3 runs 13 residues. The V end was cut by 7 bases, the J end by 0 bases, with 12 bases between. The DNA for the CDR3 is TGCAGCGCCCGTCGGGGTCCTAACTATGGCTACACCTTC. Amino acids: CSARRGPNYGYTF.

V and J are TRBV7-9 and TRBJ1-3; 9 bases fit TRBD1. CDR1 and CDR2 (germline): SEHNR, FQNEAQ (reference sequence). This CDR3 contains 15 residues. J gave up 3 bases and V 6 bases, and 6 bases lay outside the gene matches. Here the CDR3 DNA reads TGTGCCAGCAGTCAGGGACAGGGAAGTGGAAACACCATATATTTT. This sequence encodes CASSQGQGSGNTIYF.